The present TCR beta chain was sequenced within a study of blood T cell repertoires in COVID-19. The wider study: Acute and convalescent COVID-19 specimens originated in the United States, Italy and Spain. T cells, B-cell-depleted T cells, or PBMCs supplied cDNA or gDNA.

As handled by the study authors: Reference gene primer amplification in the assay estimated nucleated cell counts. TCRdb's table, derived via immunoSEQ multiplex PCR, lists solely in-frame clones and lacks some. The V and J calls and clone size come from that table; D and trimming were worked out from the DNA. The sample has tens of thousands of clones, 82% seen once; the top ten hold 13% to 15%. The V and J ends lost 2 bases and 1 base respectively, with 5 bases between them. CDR3 length: 13 residues. CDR1 and CDR2 from the germline V gene are MNHNY and SVGAGI (reference sequence). Sequenced material: peripheral blood. This chain links TRBV6-6 with TRBJ1-1, with unresolved D. The source is a human donor with acute or convalescent COVID-19. The donor label of this sample is uncertain. CDR3: CASSYLRNTEAFF. The CDR3 coding sequence is TGTGCCAGCAGTTACCTCAGGAACACTGAAGCTTTCTTT.